The source of this T cell receptor beta chain is a study of T cells in women clearing cervical HPV infection. Study summary: Donors had HPV16-related CIN3 or worse; 2 had invasive cancer. Blood came at first lesion visit for cases, post-clearance for controls.

Germline V lookup: CDR1 MDHEN, CDR2 SYDVKM. V gave up 2 bases and J gave up 4 bases, with 17 bases separating them. CDR3 length: 16 amino acids. As concerns this clone: The read finishes 3 residues shy of the CDR3 end, and the germline J gene is used to complete it.

All participants had a single incident cervical HPV16 infection, and prevalent HPV16 infections were excluded. Libraries were prepared by immunoSEQ multiplex PCR; TCRdb keeps only in-frame clonotypes and omits some of them. Its listing shows 35,000 to 45,000 clones. The rearrangement joins TRBV28 to TRBJ1-2; tentative D call: TRBD1 (6 bases). This receptor was taken from a woman aged 18-69 years with a cervical HPV16 infection that either progressed to CIN3+ or cleared (not recorded which). The sequenced sample was blood buffy coat. The CDR3: CASSLDGQGQTYGYTF. Partial CDR3 DNA: TGTGCCAGCAGTTTAGACGGGCAGGGGCAGACCTATGGC.